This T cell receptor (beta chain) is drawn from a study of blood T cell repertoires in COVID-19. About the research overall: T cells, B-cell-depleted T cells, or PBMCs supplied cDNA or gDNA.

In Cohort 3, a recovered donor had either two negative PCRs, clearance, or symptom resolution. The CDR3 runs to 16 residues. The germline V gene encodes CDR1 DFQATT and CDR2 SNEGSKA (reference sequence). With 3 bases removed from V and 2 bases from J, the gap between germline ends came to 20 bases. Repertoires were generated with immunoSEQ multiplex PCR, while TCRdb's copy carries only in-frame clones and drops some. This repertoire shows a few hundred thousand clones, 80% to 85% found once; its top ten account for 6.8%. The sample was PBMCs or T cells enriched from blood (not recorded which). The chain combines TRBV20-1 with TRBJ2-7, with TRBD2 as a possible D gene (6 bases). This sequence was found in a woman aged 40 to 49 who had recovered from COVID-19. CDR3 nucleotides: TGCAGTGCTAGTGGCGGGGCCGGCCCTATAACCTACGAGCAGTACTTC. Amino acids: CSASGGAGPITYEQYF.